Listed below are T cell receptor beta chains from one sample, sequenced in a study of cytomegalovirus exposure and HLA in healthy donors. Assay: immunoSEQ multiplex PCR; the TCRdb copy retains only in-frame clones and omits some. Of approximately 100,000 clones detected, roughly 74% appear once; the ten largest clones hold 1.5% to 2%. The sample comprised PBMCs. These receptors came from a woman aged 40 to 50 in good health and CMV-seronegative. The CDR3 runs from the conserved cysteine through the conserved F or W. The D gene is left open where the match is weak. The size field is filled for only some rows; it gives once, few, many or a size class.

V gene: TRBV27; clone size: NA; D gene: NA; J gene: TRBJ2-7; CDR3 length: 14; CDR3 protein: CASSLRSSVHEQYF; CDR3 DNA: TGTGCCAGCAGTTTAAGGTCCAGCGTCCACGAGCAGTACTTC
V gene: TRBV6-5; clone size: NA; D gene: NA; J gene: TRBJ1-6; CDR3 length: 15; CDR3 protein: CASRPTSSYNSPLHF; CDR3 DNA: TGTGCCAGCAGGCCCACGAGCTCCTATAATTCACCCCTCCACTTT
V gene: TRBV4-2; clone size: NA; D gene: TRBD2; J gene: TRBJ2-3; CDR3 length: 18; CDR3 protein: CASSQALWRGGPGDTQYF; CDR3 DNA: TGTGCCAGCAGCCAAGCCCTCTGGCGGGGGGGCCCCGGAGATACGCAGTATTTT
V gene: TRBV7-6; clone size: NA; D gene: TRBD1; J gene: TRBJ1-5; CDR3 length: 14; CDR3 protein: CASSPTGGPQPQHF; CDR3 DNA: TGTGCCAGCAGCCCCACAGGGGGCCCTCAGCCCCAGCATTTT
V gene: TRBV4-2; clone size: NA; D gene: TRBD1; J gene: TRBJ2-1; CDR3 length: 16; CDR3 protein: CASSPARQGANNEQFF; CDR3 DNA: TGTGCCAGCAGCCCAGCTCGACAGGGGGCTAACAATGAGCAGTTCTTC
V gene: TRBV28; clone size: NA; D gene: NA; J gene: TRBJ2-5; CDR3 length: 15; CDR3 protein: CASNPHGQGQETQYF; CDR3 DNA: TGTGCCAGCAACCCCCATGGGCAGGGACAAGAGACCCAGTACTTC
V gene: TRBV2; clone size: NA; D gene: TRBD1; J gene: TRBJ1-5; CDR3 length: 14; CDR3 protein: CASSVEQGNQPQHF; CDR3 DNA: TGTGCCAGCAGTGTCGAACAGGGGAATCAGCCCCAGCATTTT
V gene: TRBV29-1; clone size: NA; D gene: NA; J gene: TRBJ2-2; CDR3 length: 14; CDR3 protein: CSVVQGGLIGELFF; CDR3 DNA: TGCAGCGTTGTGCAGGGGGGCCTGATCGGGGAGCTGTTTTTT
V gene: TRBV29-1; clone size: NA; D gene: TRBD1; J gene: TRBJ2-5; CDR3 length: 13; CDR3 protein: CSVEGTGSETQYF; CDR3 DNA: TGCAGCGTTGAAGGGACAGGGAGTGAGACCCAGTACTTC
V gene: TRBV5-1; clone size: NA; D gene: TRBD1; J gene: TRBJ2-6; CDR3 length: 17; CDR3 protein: CASSSTLQGSGANVLTF; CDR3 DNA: TGCGCCAGCAGCTCAACCCTACAGGGGTCTGGGGCCAACGTCCTGACTTTC
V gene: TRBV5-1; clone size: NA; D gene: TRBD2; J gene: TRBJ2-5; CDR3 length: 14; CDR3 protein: CASSLGRAGETQYF; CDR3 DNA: TGCGCCAGCAGCCTCGGGAGGGCCGGGGAGACCCAGTACTTC
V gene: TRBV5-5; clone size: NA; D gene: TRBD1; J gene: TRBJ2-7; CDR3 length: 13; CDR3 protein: CASSWQGDTEQYF; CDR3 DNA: TGTGCCAGCAGCTGGCAGGGGGATACCGAGCAGTACTTC
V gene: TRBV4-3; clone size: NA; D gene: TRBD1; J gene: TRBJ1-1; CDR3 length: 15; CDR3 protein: CASSQDRGQGFEAFF; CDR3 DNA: TGCGCCAGCAGCCAAGATCGAGGACAGGGGTTTGAAGCTTTCTTT
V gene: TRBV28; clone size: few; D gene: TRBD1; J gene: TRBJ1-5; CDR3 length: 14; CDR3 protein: CASSLDRGNQPQHF; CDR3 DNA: TGTGCCAGCAGCCTAGACAGGGGCAATCAGCCCCAGCATTTT
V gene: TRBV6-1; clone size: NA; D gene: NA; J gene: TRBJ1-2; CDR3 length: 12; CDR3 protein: CAGGGYGYGYTF; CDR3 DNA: TGTGCCGGGGGGGGGTACGGCTATGGCTACACCTTC
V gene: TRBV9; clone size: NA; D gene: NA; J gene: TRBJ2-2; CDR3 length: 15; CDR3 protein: CASSVEGAVTGELFF; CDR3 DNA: TGTGCCAGCAGCGTAGAAGGGGCGGTCACCGGGGAGCTGTTTTTT
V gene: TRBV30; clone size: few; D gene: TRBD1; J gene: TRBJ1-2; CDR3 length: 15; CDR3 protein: CAWRNRDSRSYGYTF; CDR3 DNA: TGTGCCTGGAGAAACCGGGACAGTAGAAGCTATGGCTACACCTTC
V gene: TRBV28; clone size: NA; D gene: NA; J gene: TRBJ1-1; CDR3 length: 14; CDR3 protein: CASSLISLNTEAFF; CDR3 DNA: TGTGCCAGCAGTTTAATCAGTTTGAACACTGAAGCTTTCTTT